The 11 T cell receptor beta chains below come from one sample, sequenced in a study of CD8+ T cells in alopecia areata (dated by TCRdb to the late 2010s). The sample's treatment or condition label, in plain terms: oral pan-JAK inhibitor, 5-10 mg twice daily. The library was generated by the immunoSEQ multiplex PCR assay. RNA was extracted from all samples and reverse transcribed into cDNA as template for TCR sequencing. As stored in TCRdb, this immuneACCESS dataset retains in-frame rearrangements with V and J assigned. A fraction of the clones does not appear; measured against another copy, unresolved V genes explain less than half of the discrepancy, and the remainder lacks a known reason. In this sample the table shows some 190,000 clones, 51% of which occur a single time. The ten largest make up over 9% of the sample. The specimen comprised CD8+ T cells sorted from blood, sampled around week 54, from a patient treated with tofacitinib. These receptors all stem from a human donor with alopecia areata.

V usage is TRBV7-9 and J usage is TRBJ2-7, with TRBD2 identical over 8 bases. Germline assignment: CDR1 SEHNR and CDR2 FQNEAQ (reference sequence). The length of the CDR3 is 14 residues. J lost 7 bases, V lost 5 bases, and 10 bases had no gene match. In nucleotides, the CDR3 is TGTGCCAGCAGCCCCCCGGGGGGACTAGAAGAGCAGTACTTC. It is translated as CASSPPGGLEEQYF.

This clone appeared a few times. The CDR3 loop reads CSVGGQGEIEQYF. In DNA, the CDR3 is TGCAGCGTGGGGGGACAGGGGGAGATCGAGCAGTACTTC. This chain joins TRBV29-1 and TRBJ2-7; 11 nucleotides align to TRBD1. CDR1 SQVTM and CDR2 ANQGSEA come from the germline V gene. Trimming at V came to 6 bases and at J to 6 bases, leaving 7 bases not matched to a gene. The CDR3 loop spans 13 amino acids.

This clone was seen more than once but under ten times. This CDR3 reads CASSAPNRVSREKLFF. CDR3 DNA sequence: TGTGCCAGCAGCGCACCTAACCGGGTCTCTCGAGAAAAACTGTTTTTT. The chain recombines TRBV7-9 with TRBJ1-4; D gene ambiguous. Looked up from germline, CDR1 is SEHNR and CDR2 is FQNEAQ (reference sequence). The V end was cut by 5 bases, the J end by 8 bases, with 21 bases between. The CDR3 has 16 amino acids. The entire variable domain, with the rest obtained from reference TRBV7-9 and TRBJ1-4, is as follows: DTGVSQNPRHKITKRGQNVTFRCDPISEHNRLYWYRQTLGQGPEFLTYFQNEAQLEKSRLLSDRFSAERPKGSFSTLEIQRTEQGDSAMYLCASSAPNRVSREKLFFGSGTQLSVL.

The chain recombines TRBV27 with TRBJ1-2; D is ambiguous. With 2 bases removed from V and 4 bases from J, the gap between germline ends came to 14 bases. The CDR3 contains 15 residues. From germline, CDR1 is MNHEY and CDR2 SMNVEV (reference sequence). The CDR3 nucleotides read TGTGCCAGCAGTTTAGGCGGGGATTTGGGCTATGGCTACACCTTC. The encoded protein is CASSLGGDLGYGYTF.

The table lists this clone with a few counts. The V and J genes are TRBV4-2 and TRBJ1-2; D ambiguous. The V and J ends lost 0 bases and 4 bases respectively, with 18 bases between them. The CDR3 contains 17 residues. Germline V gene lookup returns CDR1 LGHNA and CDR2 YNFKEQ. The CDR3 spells CASSQDTASSVTYGYTF. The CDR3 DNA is TGTGCCAGCAGCCAAGATACAGCCAGCTCAGTGACCTATGGCTACACCTTC.

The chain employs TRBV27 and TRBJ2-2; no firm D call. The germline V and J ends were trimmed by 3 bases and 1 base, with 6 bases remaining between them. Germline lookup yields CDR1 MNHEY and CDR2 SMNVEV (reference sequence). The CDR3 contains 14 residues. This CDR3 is CASSFLRNTGELFF. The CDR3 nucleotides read TGTGCCAGCAGTTTCCTCAGGAACACCGGGGAGCTGTTTTTT.

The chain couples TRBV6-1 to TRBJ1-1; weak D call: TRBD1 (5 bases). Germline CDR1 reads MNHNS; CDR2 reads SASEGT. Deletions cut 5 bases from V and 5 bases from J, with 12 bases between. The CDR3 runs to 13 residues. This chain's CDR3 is CASSYEGVTEAFF. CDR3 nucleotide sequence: TGTGCCAGCAGTTATGAAGGGGTAACTGAAGCTTTCTTT.

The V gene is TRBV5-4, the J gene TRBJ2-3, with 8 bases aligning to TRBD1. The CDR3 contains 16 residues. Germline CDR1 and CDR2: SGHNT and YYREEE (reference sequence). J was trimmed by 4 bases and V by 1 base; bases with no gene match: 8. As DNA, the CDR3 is TGTGCCAGCAGCTTGAACAGGGGGTTTGAGGCAGATACGCAGTATTTT. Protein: CASSLNRGFEADTQYF.

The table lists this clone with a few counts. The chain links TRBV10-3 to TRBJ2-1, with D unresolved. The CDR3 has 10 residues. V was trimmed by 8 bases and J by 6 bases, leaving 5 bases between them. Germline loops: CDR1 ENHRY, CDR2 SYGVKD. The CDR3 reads CAIGLNEQFF. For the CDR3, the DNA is TGTGCCATCGGGCTCAATGAGCAGTTCTTC.

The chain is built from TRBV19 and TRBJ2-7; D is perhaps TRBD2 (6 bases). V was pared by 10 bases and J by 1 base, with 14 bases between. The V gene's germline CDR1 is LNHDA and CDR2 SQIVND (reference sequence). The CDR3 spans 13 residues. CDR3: CATSWGGSYEQYF. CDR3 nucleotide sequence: TGTGCCACCTCTTGGGGAGGTTCCTACGAGCAGTACTTC.

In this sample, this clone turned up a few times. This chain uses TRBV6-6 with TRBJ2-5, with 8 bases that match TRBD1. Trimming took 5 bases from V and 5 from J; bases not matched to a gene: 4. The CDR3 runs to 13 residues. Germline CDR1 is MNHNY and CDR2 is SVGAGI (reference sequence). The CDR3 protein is CASSAGTGETQYF. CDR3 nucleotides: TGTGCCAGCAGTGCGGGGACAGGCGAGACCCAGTACTTC.